This T cell receptor beta chain derives from a study of shared clonotypes between healthy human individuals. As regards this clone: Its cognate antigen is unknown.

Germline lookup yields CDR1 SGHVS and CDR2 FNYEAQ. J gave up 7 bases and V 5 bases, and 10 bases lay outside the gene matches. This CDR3 region has 17 residues. Each subset's genomic DNA was shared equally among a number of immunoSEQ plates. Sorted subsets were amplified in replicate PCRs using approximately 0.2 ug DNA, approximately 30,000 T cell genomes. Profiling relied on immunoSEQ multiplex PCR, and the TCRdb table lists in-frame clones only, not all of them. The sample shows about 600,000 clones, about 95% of them seen only once. Study observations and caveats: Clonotypes shared by all four sorted-subset donors had higher generation probabilities than non-shared clonotypes. Tissues were not sampled, only blood, and their repertoires likely differ.

CD8 cells regarded as naive lacked CD45RO, were positively chosen for CCR7, and omitted terminally differentiated effector memory CD45RA+ cells. This chain joins TRBV7-6 and TRBJ2-4; TRBD2 agrees at 14 bases. This TCR was sampled from a woman in her thirties in good health. The specimen was naive CD8+ T cells sorted from blood. CDR3 in amino acids: CASSPGTSGRLGNIQYF. The DNA for the CDR3 is TGTGCCAGCAGCCCTGGGACTAGCGGGAGACTCGGGAACATTCAGTACTTC. The complete variable domain, with remaining parts taken from reference TRBV7-6 and TRBJ2-4, reads GAGVSQSPRYKVTKRGQDVALRCDPISGHVSLYWYRQALGQGPEFLTYFNYEAQQDKSGLPNDRFSAERPEGSISTLTIQRTEQRDSAMYRCASSPGTSGRLGNIQYFGAGTRLSVL.